These 9 T cell receptor beta chains came from one sample sequenced in a study of shared clonotypes between healthy human individuals. Data came from immunoSEQ multiplex PCR; TCRdb stores just in-frame clones and leaves some out. The sample records roughly 660,000 clones, around 90% being singletons. Material for sequencing was memory CD8+ T cells from PBMCs. As for subset: CD45RO+ cells pooled with CCR7-negative TemRA cells. Source of these receptors: a man aged 18 to 35 in good health. Some clones in this sample may be carry-over from other donors' samples.

V gene TRBV10-2 combines with J gene TRBJ2-2; 10 bases fit TRBD1. V lost 3 bases to trimming and J lost 4 bases; unmatched junction nucleotides: 2. The CDR3 length is 15 residues. Germline lookup yields CDR1 WSHSY and CDR2 SAAADI. The CDR3 DNA reads as TGCGCCAGCAGTGACCGGACAGGGGGCACCGGGGAGCTGTTTTTT. This gives the protein CASSDRTGGTGELFF.

This clone was recorded only once. The chain has TRBV27 and TRBJ2-7; the D call may be TRBD1 or TRBD2 (5 bases each). Between the trimmed V and J ends, which lost 0 bases and 2 bases, there was a span of 14 bases. The CDR3 runs to 16 residues. Germline assignment: CDR1 MNHEY and CDR2 SMNVEV (reference sequence). The CDR3 sequence: CASSLSSGTYPYEQYF. In DNA form, the CDR3 reads TGTGCCAGCAGTTTATCCTCCGGGACGTATCCCTACGAGCAGTACTTC.

This chain connects TRBV27 to TRBJ2-2, with D possibly TRBD2 on 6 matching bases. With 5 bases removed from V and 5 bases from J, the gap between germline ends came to 12 bases. Germline V gives CDR1 MNHEY, CDR2 SMNVEV (reference sequence). This CDR3 is built from 14 residues. The CDR3 nucleotides read TGTGCCAGCAGTAAGAGGCTAGCGACCGGGGAGCTGTTTTTT. It yields the protein CASSKRLATGELFF.

J is TRBJ2-2 and V is TRBV7-9, with 9 bases fitting TRBD2. Germline CDR1 SEHNR, CDR2 FQNEAQ (reference sequence). There are 18 residues in the CDR3. The V gene end was trimmed by 5 bases and the J gene end by 3 bases; junction bases not matched to a gene: 13. CDR3 sequence reads: CASSPGGGRAIDTGELFF. CDR3 sequence (DNA): TGTGCCAGCAGCCCAGGCGGCGGGAGGGCCATAGACACCGGGGAGCTGTTTTTT.

This chain connects TRBV15 to TRBJ1-1; TRBD1 is a possible D gene (6 bases). Looked up from germline, CDR1 is LNHNV and CDR2 is YYDKDF (reference sequence). V lost 3 bases and J 8 bases, leaving 10 bases between the germline ends. The CDR3 has 12 amino acids. CDR3 region: CATSSYGQEAFF. The CDR3 region has the DNA TGTGCCACCAGCAGCTACGGACAGGAAGCTTTCTTT. The full variable domain, completed using reference TRBV15 and TRBJ1-1, is DAMVIQNPRYQVTQFGKPVTLSCSQTLNHNVMYWYQQKSSQAPKLLFHYYDKDFNNEADTPDNFQSRRPNTSFCFLDIRSPGLGDTAMYLCATSSYGQEAFFGQGTRLTVV.

The V and J genes are TRBV27 and TRBJ2-7, with 11 bases that match TRBD1. Germline V gives CDR1 MNHEY, CDR2 SMNVEV (reference sequence). CDR3 length equals 14 residues. The V and J ends lost 9 bases and 2 bases, in that order; junction bases with no gene match: 6. The CDR3, as DNA: TGTGCCAGTTGGGACAGGGGGGGTCCCTACGAGCAGTACTTC. Its translation: CASWDRGGPYEQYF.

The CDR3 region has the DNA TGTGCCTGGAGTCCCACCGGTCCTAGGACCGGAGGGGGGGAGACCCAGTACTTC. Protein: CAWSPTGPRTGGGETQYF. The chain combines TRBV30 with TRBJ2-5; the D gene could be TRBD1 or TRBD2 (6 bases each). Trimming removed 2 bases at V and 5 bases at J, with 27 bases between. The CDR3 length is 18 residues. The germline V gene has CDR1 GTSNPN and CDR2 SVGIG (reference sequence).

As regards this clone: Other DNA sequences in the same sample also yield this CDR3. The rearrangement uses TRBV10-2 and TRBJ2-7; D ambiguous. Germline V lookup: CDR1 WSHSY, CDR2 SAAADI. The CDR3 totals 12 residues. The V and J ends lost 3 bases and 0 bases respectively, with 3 bases between them. The CDR3 spells CASSDSSYEQYF. The CDR3 DNA reads as TGCGCCAGCAGTGATAGCTCCTACGAGCAGTACTTC.

The J gene is TRBJ1-5, the V gene TRBV27, with D maybe TRBD1 (6 bases). Germline-derived CDR1 and CDR2 are MNHEY and SMNVEV (reference sequence). The CDR3 is 13 residues long. The V end lost 3 bases, the J end lost 9 bases, and 12 bases lay between the germline ends. The CDR3 here is CASSLDSKGPQHF. The DNA of the CDR3 is TGTGCCAGCAGTTTGGACAGCAAAGGGCCCCAGCATTTT.